This TCR beta chain was captured in a study of TIL therapy for anti-PD-1-resistant metastatic lung cancer. The overall study: Tumor harvest preceded PD-1/PD-L1 blockade, followed by nivolumab treatment. Median tumor mutation burden was under 1.9 mutations per megabase.

This CDR3 has 15 amino acids. V was clipped by 7 bases and J by 10 bases, with 21 bases between them. CDR1 and CDR2 (germline): SGDLS, YYNGEE. Study observations and caveats: TIL clonotype persistence in blood showed no apparent association with response.

In regard to this clone: What it recognizes is unknown.

The libraries were made with immunoSEQ v3. Sequencing depth was around 1.9 million read pairs for survey level, roughly 4.5-6.5 million for deep. Sequencing used immunoSEQ multiplex PCR; TCRdb keeps in-frame clones, though not all of them. The data contain about 52,000 clones, 70% to 85% of them singletons. Specified time point: pre-treatment sample, taken before nivolumab and TIL therapy. The sequencing used blood, collected at baseline. This chain connects TRBV9 to TRBJ1-6; TRBD1 might be the D (6 bases). The origin of this receptor is a woman aged 30-79 years with non-small cell lung cancer. CDR3 nucleotide sequence: TGTGCCAGCGGGCAGGGGAATTTCAGAGGATCACCCCTCCACTTT. Amino acids: CASGQGNFRGSPLHF.